A single sample is the source of the 5 T cell receptor beta chains below, sequenced in a study of cytomegalovirus exposure and HLA in healthy donors. The primer mix had 60 Vbeta and 13 Jbeta primers. Libraries were prepared by immunoSEQ multiplex PCR; TCRdb keeps only in-frame clonotypes and omits some of them. Its listing shows about 42,000 clones. The sequenced material came from PBMCs. These receptors were taken from a man aged 25-45 years in good health and CMV-seronegative.

The chain uses TRBV5-5 and TRBJ1-2; weak D call: TRBD1 (5 bases). The CDR3 runs to 12 residues. In germline, CDR1 is SGHKS, CDR2 YYEKEE (reference sequence). V was shortened by 1 base and J by 7 bases, with 8 bases between the two germline ends. The CDR3 here is CASSLRGVGYTF. CDR3 in DNA: TGTGCCAGCAGCTTGCGGGGGGTTGGCTACACCTTC.

This chain connects TRBV30 to TRBJ1-2, with D uncertain. The CDR3 loop spans 12 amino acids. V was trimmed by 3 bases and J by 6 bases, leaving 11 bases between them. Germline CDR1 and CDR2: GTSNPN and SVGIG (reference sequence). The CDR3 is CAWRGRYDGYTF. In nucleotides, the CDR3 is TGTGCCTGGAGGGGCAGGTACGATGGCTACACCTTC.

The V gene is TRBV13, the J gene TRBJ2-7; TRBD1 is a possible D gene (5 bases). Per the germline V gene, CDR1 is PRHDT and CDR2 is FYEKMQ (reference sequence). The V end lost 1 base, the J end lost 5 bases, and 12 bases lay between the germline ends. The CDR3 consists of 14 residues. The CDR3 sequence: CASSLEGMAHEQYF. CDR3 DNA: TGTGCCAGCAGCTTAGAGGGGATGGCCCACGAGCAGTACTTC. Combining the CDR3 with reference TRBV13 and TRBJ2-7 gives the whole variable domain AAGVIQSPRHLIKEKRETATLKCYPIPRHDTVYWYQQGPGQDPQFLISFYEKMQSDKGSIPDRFSAQQFSDYHSELNMSSLELGDSALYFCASSLEGMAHEQYFGPGTRLTVT.

This chain uses TRBV27 with TRBJ1-2; TRBD1 matches 8 bases. The CDR3 has 13 amino acids. V was clipped by 5 bases and J by 6 bases; unmatched bases: 5. CDR1 and CDR2 from the germline V gene are MNHEY and SMNVEV (reference sequence). The CDR3 bases are TGTGCCAGCAGTCTCCTGACAGGGGATGGCTACACCTTC. Translated, it gives CASSLLTGDGYTF.

The chain is built from TRBV29-1 and TRBJ2-1; no definite D call. The CDR3 spans 14 residues. Germline loops: CDR1 SQVTM, CDR2 ANQGSEA. V lost 3 bases and J 2 bases, leaving 11 bases between the germline ends. The CDR3 DNA is TGCAGCGTTGACGGCAGGCTTACCTACAATGAGCAGTTCTTC. Protein sequence: CSVDGRLTYNEQFF.